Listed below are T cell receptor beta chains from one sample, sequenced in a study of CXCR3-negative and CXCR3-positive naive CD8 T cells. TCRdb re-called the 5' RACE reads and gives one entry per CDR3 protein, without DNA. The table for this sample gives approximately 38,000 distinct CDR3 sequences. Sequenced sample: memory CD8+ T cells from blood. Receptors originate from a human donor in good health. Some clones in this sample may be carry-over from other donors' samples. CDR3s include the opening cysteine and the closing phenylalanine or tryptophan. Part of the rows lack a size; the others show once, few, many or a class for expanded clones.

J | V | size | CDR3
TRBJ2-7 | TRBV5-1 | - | CASSLASIPYEQYF
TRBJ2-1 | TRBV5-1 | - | CASSLQRGSYNEQFF
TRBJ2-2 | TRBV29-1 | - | CSVEDGRAGELFF
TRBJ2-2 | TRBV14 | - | CASSPTSGGANTGELFF
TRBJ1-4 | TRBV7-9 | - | CASAHPPTEHEKLFF
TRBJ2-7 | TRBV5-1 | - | CASTLYYEQYF
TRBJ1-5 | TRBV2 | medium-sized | CASLKSRESNQPQHF
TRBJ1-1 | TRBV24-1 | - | CATSEGVGTEAFF
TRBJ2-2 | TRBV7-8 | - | CASSSSGLAEGNTEELFF
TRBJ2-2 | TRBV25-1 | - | CASSDWGARTGELFF
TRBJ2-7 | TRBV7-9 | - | CASSLALGLIHEQYF
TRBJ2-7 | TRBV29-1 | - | CSAGQGAGEQYF
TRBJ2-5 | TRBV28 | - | CASSLGQEETQYF
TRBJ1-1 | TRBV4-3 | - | CASSQDLAGDLWPEAFF
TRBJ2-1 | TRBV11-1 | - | CASSFLAGSNEQFF
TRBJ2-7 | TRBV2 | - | CASTGTLYEQYF
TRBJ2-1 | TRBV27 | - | CASSPRDTSYNEQFF
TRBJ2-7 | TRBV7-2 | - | CASSASSGSPYEQYF
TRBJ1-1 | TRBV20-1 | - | CSANNMGQMNTEAFF
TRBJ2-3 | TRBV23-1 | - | CASSQTPTWGSCTDTQYF
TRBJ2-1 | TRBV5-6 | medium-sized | CASSPGSLNNEQFF
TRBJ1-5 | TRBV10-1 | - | CASSDGRNQPQHF
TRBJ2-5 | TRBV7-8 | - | CASSQGQIQYF
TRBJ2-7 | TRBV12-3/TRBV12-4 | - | CASRYSGGAYEQYF
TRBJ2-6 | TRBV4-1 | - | CASASTGANVLTF
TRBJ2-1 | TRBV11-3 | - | CASSLISAPGDEQFF
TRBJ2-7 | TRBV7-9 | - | CASSLETRGSYEQYF
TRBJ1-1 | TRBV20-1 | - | CSARFRTGGMNTEAFF
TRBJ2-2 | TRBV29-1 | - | CSVLDSQGTGELFF
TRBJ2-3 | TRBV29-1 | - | CSVDSKGGEDTQYF
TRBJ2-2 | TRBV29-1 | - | CSVEWANTGELFF
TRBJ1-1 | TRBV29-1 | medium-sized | CSVPDENTEAFF
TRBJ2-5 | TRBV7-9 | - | CASSLENRGLETQYF
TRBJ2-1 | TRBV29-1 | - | CSVGRGSSYNEQFF
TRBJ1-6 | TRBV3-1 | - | CASSSLVVGDSPLHF
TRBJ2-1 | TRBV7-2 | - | CASSFPLGLAGSNEQFF
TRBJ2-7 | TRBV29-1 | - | CSVEDAQQTYEQYF
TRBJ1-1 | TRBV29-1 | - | CSVQGLQIAEAFF
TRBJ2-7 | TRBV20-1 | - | CSVPVDNSYEQYF
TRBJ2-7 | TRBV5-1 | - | CASSLETADYEQYF